This note documents a single T cell receptor (beta chain) sequence. Antigen unknown. Germline assignment: CDR1 LGHNA and CDR2 YNFKEQ. The CDR3 totals 17 residues. Trimming cost V 1 base and J 4 bases; bases outside gene matches: 12. The tumor samples were collected prior to definitive surgery or chemotherapy. This sample was included in a study of high-grade serous ovarian cancer treatment subgroups. The study, taken as a whole, reports: Clonal relatedness tracked neoantigen level, and by trend copy number and mutation load. Bulk tumor TCR sequencing gave no spatial information. Tumors within one patient showed repertoire similarity of 0.11 to 0.79.

Some clones are missing from TCRdb's copy, which holds only in-frame ones; the method was immunoSEQ multiplex PCR. The sample lists a few thousand clones, 65% to 80% occurring once. The TCR originated in a human donor with high-grade serous ovarian cancer. The rearrangement uses TRBV4-2 and TRBJ1-2, with TRBD1 identical over 7 bases. Source material: tumor tissue. Here the CDR3 reads CASSQGGGGPITYGYTF. CDR3 nucleotides: TGTGCCAGCAGCCAAGGAGGAGGGGGCCCGATTACCTATGGCTACACCTTC.